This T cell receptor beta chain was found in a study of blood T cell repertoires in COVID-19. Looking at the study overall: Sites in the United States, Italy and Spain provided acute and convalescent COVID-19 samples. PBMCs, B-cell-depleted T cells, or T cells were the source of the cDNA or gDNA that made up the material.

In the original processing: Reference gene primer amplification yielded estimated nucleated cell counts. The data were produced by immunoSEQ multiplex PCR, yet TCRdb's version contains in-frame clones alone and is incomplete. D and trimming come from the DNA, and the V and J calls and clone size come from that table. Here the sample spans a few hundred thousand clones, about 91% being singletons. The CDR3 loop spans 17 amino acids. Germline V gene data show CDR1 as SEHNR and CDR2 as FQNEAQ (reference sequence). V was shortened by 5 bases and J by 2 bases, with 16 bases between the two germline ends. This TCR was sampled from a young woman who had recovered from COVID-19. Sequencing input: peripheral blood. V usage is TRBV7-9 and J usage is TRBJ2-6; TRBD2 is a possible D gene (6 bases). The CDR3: CASSPGGPGAGANVLTF. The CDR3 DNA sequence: TGTGCCAGCAGCCCCGGGGGACCGGGGGCTGGGGCCAACGTCCTGACTTTC. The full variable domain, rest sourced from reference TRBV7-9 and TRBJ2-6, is DTGVSQNPRHKITKRGQNVTFRCDPISEHNRLYWYRQTLGQGPEFLTYFQNEAQLEKSRLLSDRFSAERPKGSFSTLEIQRTEQGDSAMYLCASSPGGPGAGANVLTFGAGSRLTVL.